Below, 7 T cell receptor beta chains from the same sample are listed, as sequenced in a study of cytomegalovirus exposure and HLA in healthy donors. Both 60 Vbeta primers and 13 Jbeta primers went into the PCR. Using immunoSEQ multiplex PCR, the repertoire was profiled, and TCRdb retains in-frame clones only, with some absent. The sample has more than 150,000 clones; about 80% are singletons. The specimen sequenced was PBMCs. The receptors were gathered from a woman between 45 and 65 years old in good health and CMV-seropositive.

The chain combines TRBV18 with TRBJ1-2, with D possibly TRBD1 on 5 matching bases. V lost 0 bases and J lost 4, with 9 bases in between. Germline-derived CDR1 and CDR2 are KGHSH and LQKENI. This CDR3 comprises 14 residues. Here the CDR3 DNA reads TGTGCCAGCTCACCACCGACAGACCCCTATGGCTACACCTTC. Encoded protein: CASSPPTDPYGYTF. The whole variable domain, filled in from reference TRBV18 and TRBJ1-2, reads NAGVMQNPRHLVRRRGQEARLRCSPMKGHSHVYWYRQLPEEGLKFMVYLQKENIIDESGMPKERFSAEFPKEGPSILRIQQVVRGDSAAYFCASSPPTDPYGYTFGSGTRLTVV.

V usage is TRBV5-4 and J usage is TRBJ2-1, with D hard to call. CDR1 and CDR2 from the germline V gene are SGHNT and YYREEE (reference sequence). V was cut by 1 base and J by 9 bases, with 5 bases left in between. This CDR3 has 11 amino acids. The CDR3 here is CASSLSSEQFF. DNA of the CDR3: TGTGCCAGCAGCTTGTCGAGTGAGCAGTTCTTC.

This clone has just one count. The CDR3 loop is CASSLTGASPGQPQHF. In DNA form, the CDR3 reads TGTGCCAGCAGTTTAACAGGGGCCTCGCCGGGGCAGCCCCAGCATTTT. V usage is TRBV7-2 and J usage is TRBJ1-5; 7 bases align to TRBD1. The CDR3 contains 16 residues. Per the germline V gene, CDR1 is SGHTA and CDR2 is FQGNSA. Unmatched junction bases numbered 15, after V lost 6 bases and J lost 7 bases.

The chain joins TRBV29-1 to TRBJ2-7, with 9 nucleotides matching TRBD1. Trimming cost V 7 bases and J 5 bases; bases outside gene matches: 3. This CDR3 contains 11 residues. Germline CDR1 and CDR2: SQVTM and ANQGSEA. The CDR3 sequence: CSAGQGHEQYF. CDR3 bases: TGCAGCGCGGGACAGGGCCACGAGCAGTACTTC.

The chain has TRBV6-5 and TRBJ1-1; TRBD1 matches 8 bases. CDR1 is MNHEY and CDR2 is SVGAGI in the germline V gene. This CDR3 has 15 amino acids. Germline trimming cut 2 bases from V and 4 bases from J; bases unmatched to any gene: 6. The CDR3 nucleotides are TGTGCCAGCAGTTACGAAGGACAGGGTTTCACTGAAGCTTTCTTT. Translation: CASSYEGQGFTEAFF.

The V and J genes are TRBV6-5 and TRBJ2-7; tentative D call: TRBD2 (5 bases). Trimming took 6 bases from V and 5 from J, leaving 20 bases between them. The germline gives CDR1 MNHEY, CDR2 SVGAGI. The CDR3 has 15 residues. CDR3 nucleotide sequence: TGTGCCAGCAGCCCCCGAGGTACTAGAATACACGAGCAGTACTTC. Its translation is CASSPRGTRIHEQYF.

V and J are TRBV27 and TRBJ1-6, with D possibly TRBD1 on 5 matching bases. Germline assignment: CDR1 MNHEY and CDR2 SMNVEV (reference sequence). Trimming removed 2 bases at V and 7 bases at J, with 6 bases between. The CDR3 is made up of 13 amino acids. The chain's CDR3 is CASSLGANSPLHF. The CDR3 region has the DNA TGTGCCAGCAGTTTAGGGGCCAATTCACCCCTCCACTTT.